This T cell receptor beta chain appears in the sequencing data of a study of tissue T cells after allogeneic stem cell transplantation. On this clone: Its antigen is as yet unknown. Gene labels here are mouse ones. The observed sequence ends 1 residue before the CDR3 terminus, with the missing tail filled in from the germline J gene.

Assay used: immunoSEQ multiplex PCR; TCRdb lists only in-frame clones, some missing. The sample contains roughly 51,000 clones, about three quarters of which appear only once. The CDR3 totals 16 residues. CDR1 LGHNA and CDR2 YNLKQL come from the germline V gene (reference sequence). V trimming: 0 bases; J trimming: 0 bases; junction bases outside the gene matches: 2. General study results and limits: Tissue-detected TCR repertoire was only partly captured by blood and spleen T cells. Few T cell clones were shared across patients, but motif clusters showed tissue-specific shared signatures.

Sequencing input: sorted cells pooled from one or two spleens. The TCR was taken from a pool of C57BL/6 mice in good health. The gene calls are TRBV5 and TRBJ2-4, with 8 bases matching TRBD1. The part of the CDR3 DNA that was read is TGTGCCAGCAGCCAAGATGGGACAGGTAGTCAAAACACCTTGTAC. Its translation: CASSQDGTGSQNTLY. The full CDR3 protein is CASSQDGTGSQNTLYF.